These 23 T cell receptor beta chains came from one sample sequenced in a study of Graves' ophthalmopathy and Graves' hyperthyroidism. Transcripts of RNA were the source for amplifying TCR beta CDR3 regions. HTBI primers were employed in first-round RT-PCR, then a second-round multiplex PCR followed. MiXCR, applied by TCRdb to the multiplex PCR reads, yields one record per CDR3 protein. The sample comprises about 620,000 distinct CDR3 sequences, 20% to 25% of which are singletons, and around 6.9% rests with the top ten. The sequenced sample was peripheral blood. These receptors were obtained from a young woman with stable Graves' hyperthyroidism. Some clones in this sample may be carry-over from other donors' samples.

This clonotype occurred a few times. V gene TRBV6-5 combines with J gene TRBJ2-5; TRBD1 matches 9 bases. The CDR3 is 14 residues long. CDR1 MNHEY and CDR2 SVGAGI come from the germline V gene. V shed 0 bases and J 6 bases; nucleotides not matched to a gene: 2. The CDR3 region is CASSYSGQGKTQYF. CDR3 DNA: TGTGCCAGCAGTTACTCCGGACAGGGGAAGACCCAGTACTTC.

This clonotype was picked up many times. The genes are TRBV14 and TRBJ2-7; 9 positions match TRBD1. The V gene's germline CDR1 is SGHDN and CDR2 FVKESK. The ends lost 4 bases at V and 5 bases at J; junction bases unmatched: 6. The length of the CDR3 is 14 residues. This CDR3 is CASSLRDRVHEQYF. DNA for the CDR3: TGTGCCAGCAGCCTCCGGGACAGGGTCCACGAGCAGTACTTC.

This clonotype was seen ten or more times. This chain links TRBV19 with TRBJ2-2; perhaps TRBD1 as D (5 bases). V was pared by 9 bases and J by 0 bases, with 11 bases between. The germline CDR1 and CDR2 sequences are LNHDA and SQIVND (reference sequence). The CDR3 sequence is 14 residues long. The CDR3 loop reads CASRPTANTGELFF. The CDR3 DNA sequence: TGTGCCAGCCGACCGACAGCGAACACCGGGGAGCTGTTTTTT.

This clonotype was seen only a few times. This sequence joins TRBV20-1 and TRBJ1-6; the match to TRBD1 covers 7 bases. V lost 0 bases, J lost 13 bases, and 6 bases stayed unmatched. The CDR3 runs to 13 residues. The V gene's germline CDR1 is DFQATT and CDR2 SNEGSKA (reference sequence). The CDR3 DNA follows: TGCAGTGCTAGAGATCCCGACAGGGCGCCCCTCCACTTT. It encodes CSARDPDRAPLHF.

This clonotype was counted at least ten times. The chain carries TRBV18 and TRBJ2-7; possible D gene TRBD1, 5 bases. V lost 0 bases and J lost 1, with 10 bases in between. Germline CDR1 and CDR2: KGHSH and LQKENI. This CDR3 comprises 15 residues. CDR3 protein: CASSPPWAGSYEQYF. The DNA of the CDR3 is TGTGCCAGCTCACCACCTTGGGCAGGGTCCTACGAGCAGTACTTC.

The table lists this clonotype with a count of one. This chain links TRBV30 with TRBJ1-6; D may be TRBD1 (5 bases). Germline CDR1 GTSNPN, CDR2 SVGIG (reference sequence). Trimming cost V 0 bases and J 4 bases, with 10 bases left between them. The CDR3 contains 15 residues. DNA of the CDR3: TGTGCCTGGAGTGTACTTTCAGGGTATAATTCACCCCTCCACTTT. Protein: CAWSVLSGYNSPLHF.

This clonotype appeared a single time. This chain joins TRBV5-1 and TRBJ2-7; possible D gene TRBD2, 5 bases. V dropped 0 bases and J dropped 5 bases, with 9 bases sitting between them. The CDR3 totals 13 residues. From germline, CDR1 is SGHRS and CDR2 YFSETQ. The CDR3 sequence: CASSLVEANEQYF. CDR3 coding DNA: TGCGCCAGCAGCTTGGTGGAGGCTAACGAGCAGTACTTC. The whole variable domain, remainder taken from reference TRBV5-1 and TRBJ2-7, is KAGVTQTPRYLIKTRGQQVTLSCSPISGHRSVSWYQQTPGQGLQFLFEYFSETQRNKGNFPGRFSGRQFSNSRSEMNVSTLELGDSALYLCASSLVEANEQYFGPGTRLTVT.

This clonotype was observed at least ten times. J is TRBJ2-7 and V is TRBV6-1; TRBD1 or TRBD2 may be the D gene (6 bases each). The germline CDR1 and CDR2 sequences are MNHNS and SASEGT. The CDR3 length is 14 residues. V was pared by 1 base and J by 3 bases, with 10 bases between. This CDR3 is CASSEGGGLYEQYF. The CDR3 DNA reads TGTGCCAGCAGTGAAGGTGGGGGGCTCTACGAGCAGTACTTC.

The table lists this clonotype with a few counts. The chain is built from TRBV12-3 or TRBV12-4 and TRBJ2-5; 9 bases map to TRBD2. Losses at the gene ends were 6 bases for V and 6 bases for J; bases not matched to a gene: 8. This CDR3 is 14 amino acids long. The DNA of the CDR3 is TGTGCCAGCAGCCTTAGCGGGAGAGGACAGACCCAGTACTTC. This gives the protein CASSLSGRGQTQYF.

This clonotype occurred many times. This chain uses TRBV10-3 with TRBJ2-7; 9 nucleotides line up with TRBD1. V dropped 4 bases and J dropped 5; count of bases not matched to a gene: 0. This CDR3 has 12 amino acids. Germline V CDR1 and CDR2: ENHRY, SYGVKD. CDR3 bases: TGTGCCATCAGTGGGACAGGGGACGAGCAGTACTTC. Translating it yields CAISGTGDEQYF.

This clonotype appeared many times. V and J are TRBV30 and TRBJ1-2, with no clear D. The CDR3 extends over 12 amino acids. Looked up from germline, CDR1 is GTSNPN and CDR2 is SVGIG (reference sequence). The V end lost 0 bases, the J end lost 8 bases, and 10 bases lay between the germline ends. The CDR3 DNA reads TGTGCCTGGAGTGTACCGGTGCGGGGCTACACCTTC. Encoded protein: CAWSVPVRGYTF.

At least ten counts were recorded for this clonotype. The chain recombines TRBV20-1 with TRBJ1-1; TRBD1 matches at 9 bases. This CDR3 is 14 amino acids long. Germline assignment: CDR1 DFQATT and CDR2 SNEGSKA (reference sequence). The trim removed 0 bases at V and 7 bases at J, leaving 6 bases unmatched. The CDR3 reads CSAREDRGVFEAFF. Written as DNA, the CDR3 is TGCAGTGCTAGAGAGGACAGGGGCGTTTTTGAAGCTTTCTTT.

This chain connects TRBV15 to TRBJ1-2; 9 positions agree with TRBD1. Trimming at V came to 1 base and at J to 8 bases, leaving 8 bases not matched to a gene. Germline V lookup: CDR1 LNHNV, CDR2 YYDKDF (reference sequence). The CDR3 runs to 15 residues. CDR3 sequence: CATSRGGTGQEGYTF. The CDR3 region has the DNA TGTGCCACCAGCAGAGGGGGGACAGGGCAGGAGGGCTACACCTTC.

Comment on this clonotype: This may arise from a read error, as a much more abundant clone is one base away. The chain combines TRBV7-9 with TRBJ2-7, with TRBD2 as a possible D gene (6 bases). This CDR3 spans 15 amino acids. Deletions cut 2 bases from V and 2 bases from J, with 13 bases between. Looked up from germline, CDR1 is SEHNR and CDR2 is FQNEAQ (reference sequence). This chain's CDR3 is CASSLCGDRAYEQYF. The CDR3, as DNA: TGTGCCAGCAGCTTATGCGGGGACCGCGCCTACGAGCAGTACTTC.

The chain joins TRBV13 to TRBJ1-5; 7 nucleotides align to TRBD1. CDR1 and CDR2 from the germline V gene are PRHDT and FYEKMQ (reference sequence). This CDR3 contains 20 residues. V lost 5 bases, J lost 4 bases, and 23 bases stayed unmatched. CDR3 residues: CASSRGSQGSVWRRNQPQHF. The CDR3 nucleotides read TGTGCCAGCAGCCGAGGGTCACAGGGGTCCGTTTGGCGGAGAAATCAGCCCCAGCATTTT.

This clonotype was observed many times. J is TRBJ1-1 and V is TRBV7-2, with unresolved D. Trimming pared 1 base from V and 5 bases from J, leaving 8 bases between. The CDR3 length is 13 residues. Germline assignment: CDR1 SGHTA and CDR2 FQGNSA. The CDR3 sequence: CASSLGRQTEAFF. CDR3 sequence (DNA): TGTGCCAGCAGCTTAGGCCGACAAACTGAAGCTTTCTTT. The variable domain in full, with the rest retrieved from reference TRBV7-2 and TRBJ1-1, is GAGVSQSPSNKVTEKGKDVELRCDPISGHTALYWYRQSLGQGLEFLIYFQGNSAPDKSGLPSDRFSAERTGGSVSTLTIQRTQQEDSAVYLCASSLGRQTEAFFGQGTRLTVV.

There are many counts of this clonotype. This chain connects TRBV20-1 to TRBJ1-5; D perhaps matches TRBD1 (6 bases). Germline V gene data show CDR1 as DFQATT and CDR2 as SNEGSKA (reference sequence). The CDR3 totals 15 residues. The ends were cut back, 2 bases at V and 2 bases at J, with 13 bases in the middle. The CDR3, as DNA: TGCAGTGCTAGACAAGGGGGTAACGGCAATCAGCCCCAGCATTTT. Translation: CSARQGGNGNQPQHF.

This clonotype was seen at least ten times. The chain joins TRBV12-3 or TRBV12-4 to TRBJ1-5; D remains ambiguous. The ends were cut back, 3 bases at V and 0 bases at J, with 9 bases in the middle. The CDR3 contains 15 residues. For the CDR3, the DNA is TGTGCCAGCAGTTTTGGTTCGGATAGCAATCAGCCCCAGCATTTT. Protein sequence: CASSFGSDSNQPQHF.

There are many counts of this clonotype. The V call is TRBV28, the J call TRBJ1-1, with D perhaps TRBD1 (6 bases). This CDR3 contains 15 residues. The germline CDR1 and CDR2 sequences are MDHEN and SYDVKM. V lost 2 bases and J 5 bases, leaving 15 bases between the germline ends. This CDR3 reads CASSLMTTGRTEAFF. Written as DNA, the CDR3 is TGTGCCAGCAGTTTAATGACCACAGGGAGGACTGAAGCTTTCTTT.

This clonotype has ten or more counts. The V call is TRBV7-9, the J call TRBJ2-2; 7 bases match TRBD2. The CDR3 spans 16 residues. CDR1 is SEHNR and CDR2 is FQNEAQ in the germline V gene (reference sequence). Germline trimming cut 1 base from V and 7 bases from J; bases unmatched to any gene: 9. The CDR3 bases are TGTGCCAGCAGCTTAGGGTCCCTAGCGGCGTACGGGGAGCTGTTTTTT. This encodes CASSLGSLAAYGELFF.

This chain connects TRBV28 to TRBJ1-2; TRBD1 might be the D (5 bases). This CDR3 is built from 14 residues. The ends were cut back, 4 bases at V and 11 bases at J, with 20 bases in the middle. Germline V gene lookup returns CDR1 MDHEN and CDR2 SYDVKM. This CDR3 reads CASSSGGGIRSYTF. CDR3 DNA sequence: TGTGCCAGCAGTTCTGGGGGGGGAATTCGGAGTTACACCTTC.

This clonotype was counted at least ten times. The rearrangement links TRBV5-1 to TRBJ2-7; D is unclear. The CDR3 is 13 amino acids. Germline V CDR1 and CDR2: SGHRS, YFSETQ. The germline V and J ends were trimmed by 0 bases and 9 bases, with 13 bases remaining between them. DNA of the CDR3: TGCGCCAGCAGCTTGGTTGTGGGCTCAGCGCAGTACTTC. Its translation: CASSLVVGSAQYF. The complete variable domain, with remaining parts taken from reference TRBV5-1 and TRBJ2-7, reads KAGVTQTPRYLIKTRGQQVTLSCSPISGHRSVSWYQQTPGQGLQFLFEYFSETQRNKGNFPGRFSGRQFSNSRSEMNVSTLELGDSALYLCASSLVVGSAQYFGPGTRLTVT.

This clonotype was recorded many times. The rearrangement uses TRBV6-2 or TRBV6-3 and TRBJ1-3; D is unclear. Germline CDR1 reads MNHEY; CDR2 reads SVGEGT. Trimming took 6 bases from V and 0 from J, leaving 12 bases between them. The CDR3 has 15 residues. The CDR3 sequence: CASSKLGSSGNTIYF. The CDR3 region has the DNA TGTGCCAGCAGCAAGCTCGGGAGCTCTGGAAACACCATATATTTT.